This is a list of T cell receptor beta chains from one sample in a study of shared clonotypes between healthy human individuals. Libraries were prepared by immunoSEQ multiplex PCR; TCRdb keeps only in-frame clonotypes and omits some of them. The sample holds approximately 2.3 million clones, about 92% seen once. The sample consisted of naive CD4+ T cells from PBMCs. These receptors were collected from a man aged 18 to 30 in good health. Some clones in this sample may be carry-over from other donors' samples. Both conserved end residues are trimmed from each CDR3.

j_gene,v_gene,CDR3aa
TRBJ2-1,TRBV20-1,SASEGNEQF
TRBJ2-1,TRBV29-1,SVASRLAGSRAEF
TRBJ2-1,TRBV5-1,ASTPGTSEYNEQF
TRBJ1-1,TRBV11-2,ASSRDSRTEAF
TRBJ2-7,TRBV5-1,ASSLAGIFPGEQY
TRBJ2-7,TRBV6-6,ASSYAGSYEQY
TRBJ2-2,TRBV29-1,SVAGGSGELF
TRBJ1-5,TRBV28,ASSSPWGGGRNQPQH
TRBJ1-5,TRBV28,ASSSTYRGVGSQPQH
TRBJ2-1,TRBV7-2,ASSLGRGALSYNEQF
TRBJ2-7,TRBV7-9,ASSLVPGTSAYEQY
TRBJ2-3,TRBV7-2,ASTQNPAGGGDTQY
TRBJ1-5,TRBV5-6,ASSSRDIQNQPQH
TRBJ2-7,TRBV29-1,SARLAVPSEQY
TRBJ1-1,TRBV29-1,SVASDRVAEAF
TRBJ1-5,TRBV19,ASSYGPNVLGSQH
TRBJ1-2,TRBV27,ASSLMGAGGYGYT
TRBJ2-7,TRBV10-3,AIRGSGNGEQY
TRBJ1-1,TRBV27,ASRSTYQYTEAF
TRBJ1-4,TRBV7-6,ASSATGQFHEKLF
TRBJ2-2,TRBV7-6,ASSSTGLNTGELF
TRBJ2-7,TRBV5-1,ASSLSGLGDYEQY
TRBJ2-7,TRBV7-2,ASSPRQGFSTYEQY
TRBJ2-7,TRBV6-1,ASSEASSAPIRGQY
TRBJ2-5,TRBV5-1,ASTTTAGGRESLETQY
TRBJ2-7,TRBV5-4,ASSLSPGPLGQY
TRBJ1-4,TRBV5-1,ASSFGGRGEKLF
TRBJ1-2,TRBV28,AIRTGVNYGYT
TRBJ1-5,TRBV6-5,ASSHRTGAITQH
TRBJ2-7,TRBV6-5,ASSYKRGSYEQY
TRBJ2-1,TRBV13,ASSSAGTSGRNEQF
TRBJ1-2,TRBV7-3,ASSLGPRYGYT
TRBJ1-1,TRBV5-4,ASSSLTEAF
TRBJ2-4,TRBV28,ASSLIGDGQNIQY
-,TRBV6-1,ASSVRHPTSYEQY
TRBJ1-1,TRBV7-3,ASSSSRQGRATEAF
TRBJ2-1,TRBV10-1,ASKVTVVGDEQF
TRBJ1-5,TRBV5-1,ASSPMGGNQPQH
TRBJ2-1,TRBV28,ASSPALSVKQF
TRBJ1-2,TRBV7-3,ASRTGGGYT
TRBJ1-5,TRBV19,ASSFRYDRGDQPQH
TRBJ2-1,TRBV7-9,ASSPYFRGDPYNEQF
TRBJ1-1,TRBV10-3,AISWWDRGRGAEAF
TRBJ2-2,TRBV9,ASSVVLGPNTGELF
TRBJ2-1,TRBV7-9,ASSRSGSSYNEQF
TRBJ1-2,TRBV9,ASSVKPRDRGNYGYT
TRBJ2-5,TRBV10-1,ASSGLGQETQY
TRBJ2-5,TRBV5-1,ASSLGKGPGEETQY